This T cell receptor beta chain derives from a study of vaccination effects on CD4 cells after COVID-19. In its sample, this clone was seen once. Its antigen remains unknown. Once cultured for approximately eleven days, the cells underwent separation to obtain CD4+ T cells. Two-dose BNT162b2 or mRNA-1273 vaccination was given to participants. Here immunoSEQ multiplex PCR was the method, and the copy in TCRdb shows in-frame clones only, minus some. The profile shows about 40,000 clones, around 71% of them singletons. This TCR was recovered from a human donor who received a COVID-19 vaccine. The input for sequencing was CD4+ T cells from PBMCs cultured without peptide, taken after COVID-19 vaccination.

This CDR3 is CASSEQGTGNEQFF. The CDR3 DNA reads as TGTGCCAGCAGTGAACAGGGGACGGGAAATGAGCAGTTCTTC. V gene TRBV6-4 combines with J gene TRBJ2-1; 7 bases fit TRBD1. The V and J ends lost 3 bases and 7 bases, in that order; junction bases with no gene match: 6. CDR1 is MRHNA, CDR2 SNTAGT, per germline. The CDR3 extends over 14 amino acids.